Below are 4 T cell receptor beta chains sequenced from a single sample in a study of early T cells in non-severe SARS-CoV-2 infection. From the 5' RACE reads, TCRdb called clonotypes with MiXCR, one entry per CDR3 protein. The data hold 60,000 or so distinct CDR3 sequences, with around 14% observed a single time. The sample in question was whole blood, obtained at baseline. The receptors derive from an adult who was a healthcare worker with PCR-confirmed SARS-CoV-2 infection or an uninfected control (not recorded which).

The chain combines TRBV6-2 or TRBV6-3 with TRBJ1-1; no reliable D call. The CDR3 loop spans 13 amino acids. Germline V gives CDR1 MNHEY, CDR2 SVGEGT. V was shortened by 7 bases and J by 2 bases, with 11 bases between the two germline ends. The chain's CDR3 is CASTYSQNTEAFF. In DNA, the CDR3 is TGTGCCAGCACATACTCCCAAAACACTGAAGCTTTCTTT.

A note on this clonotype: The CDR3 does not end in the conserved phenylalanine or tryptophan, so this is likely a read error. V and J are TRBV6-1 and TRBJ2-3; 7 positions match TRBD2. The CDR3 contains 14 residues. The V and J ends lost 5 bases and 2 bases, in that order; junction bases with no gene match: 4. Germline CDR1 reads MNHNS; CDR2 reads SASEGT. CDR3 protein: CASSKREPTDTQYL. CDR3 nucleotides: TGTGCCAGCAGTAAGCGGGAACCCACAGATACGCAGTATCTT.

This clonotype occurred a few times. This chain links TRBV20-1 with TRBJ2-7; D may be TRBD1 or TRBD2 (5 bases each). The CDR3 is made up of 13 amino acids. Germline V gene sequence: CDR1 DFQATT, CDR2 SNEGSKA (reference sequence). V was clipped by 8 bases and J by 0 bases, with 14 bases between them. The CDR3 coding sequence is TGCAGTTCCCCCAGGGACCTCTCCTACGAGCAGTACTTC. Its protein product is CSSPRDLSYEQYF.

This clonotype was found many times. This sequence joins TRBV7-9 and TRBJ2-7; D uncertain. V was cut by 4 bases and J by 7 bases, with 8 bases left in between. In germline, CDR1 is SEHNR, CDR2 FQNEAQ (reference sequence). This CDR3 has 11 amino acids. The CDR3 is CASSSHMEQYF. DNA for the CDR3: TGTGCCAGCAGCTCCCACATGGAGCAGTACTTC.